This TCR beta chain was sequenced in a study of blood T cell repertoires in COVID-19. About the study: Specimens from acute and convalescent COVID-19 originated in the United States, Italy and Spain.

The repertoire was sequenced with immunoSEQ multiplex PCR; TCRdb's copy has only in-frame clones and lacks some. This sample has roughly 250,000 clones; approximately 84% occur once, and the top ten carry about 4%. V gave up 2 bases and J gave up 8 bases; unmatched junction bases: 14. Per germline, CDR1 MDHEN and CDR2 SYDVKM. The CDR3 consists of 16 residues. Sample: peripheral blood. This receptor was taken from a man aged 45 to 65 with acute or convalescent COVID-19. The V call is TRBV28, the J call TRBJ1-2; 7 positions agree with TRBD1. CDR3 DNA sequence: TGTGCCAGCAGTTTAACGGCGGGATCGACAGGGAGAGGCTACACCTTC. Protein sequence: CASSLTAGSTGRGYTF.